Listed here are 15 T cell receptor beta chains from one sample, sequenced in a study of blood T cell repertoires in COVID-19. TCRdb's copy holds only in-frame clones and misses some; the assay was immunoSEQ multiplex PCR. The sample consists of roughly 330,000 clones, about 87% of them appearing once. The sample consisted of PBMCs or T cells enriched from blood (not recorded which). The receptors come from a woman aged 25-40 years who had recovered from COVID-19.

The chain has TRBV9 and TRBJ2-5, with 8 positions matching TRBD1. The trim removed 3 bases at V and 2 bases at J, leaving 9 bases unmatched. Looked up from germline, CDR1 is SGDLS and CDR2 is YYNGEE. CDR3 length: 16 amino acids. In DNA, the CDR3 is TGTGCCAGCAGCGCCGGACAGGGACCCGGACAAGAGACCCAGTACTTC. It is translated as CASSAGQGPGQETQYF. Variable domain in full (rest from reference TRBV9 and TRBJ2-5): DSGVTQTPKHLITATGQRVTLRCSPRSGDLSVYWYQQSLDQGLQFLIQYYNGEERAKGNILERFSAQQFPDLHSELNLSSLELGDSALYFCASSAGQGPGQETQYFGPGTRLLVL.

CDR3 amino acids: CASNRQGRTEAFF. DNA for the CDR3: TGTGCCAGCAACAGACAGGGGCGAACTGAAGCTTTCTTT. The genes are TRBV2 and TRBJ1-1, with 8 positions matching TRBD1. Germline-derived CDR1 and CDR2 are SNHLY and FYNNEI. J lost 5 bases, V lost 7 bases, and 6 bases had no gene match. The length of the CDR3 is 13 residues.

This chain joins TRBV7-9 and TRBJ1-2; D unresolved. Trimming pared 3 bases from V and 3 bases from J, leaving 20 bases between. The CDR3 loop spans 17 amino acids. Germline values: CDR1 SEHNR, CDR2 FQNEAQ (reference sequence). In DNA form, the CDR3 reads TGTGCCAGCAGCTTCGAGGGAGGGAGAGTTTTTTACTATGGCTACACCTTC. Encoded protein: CASSFEGGRVFYYGYTF.

The CDR3 nucleotides are TGTGCCAGCAGCCAGATCAGGGGAGATACGCAGTATTTT. Translated: CASSQIRGDTQYF. J is TRBJ2-3 and V is TRBV3-1 (or the pseudogene TRBV3-2), with TRBD1 as a possible D gene (6 bases). V was trimmed by 3 bases and J by 5 bases, leaving 9 bases between them. Germline V gives CDR1 LGHDT, CDR2 YNNKEL (reference sequence). This CDR3 comprises 13 residues.

This clone was detected ten times or more. The CDR3 region has the DNA TGTGCCACCCGTCCCGCAGGGGTAAATCAGCCCCAGCATTTT. As protein: CATRPAGVNQPQHF. This rearrangement joins TRBV28 to TRBJ1-5; possible D gene TRBD1, 6 bases. V lost 10 bases and J lost 4, with 17 bases in between. The CDR3 has 14 amino acids. The V gene's germline CDR1 is MDHEN and CDR2 SYDVKM.

This clone was recorded only once. A read error may account for a junction end that differs from germline. This sequence joins TRBV6-5 and TRBJ1-3; no clear D gene. The germline V gene encodes CDR1 MNHEY and CDR2 SVGAGI. This CDR3 spans 14 amino acids. This CDR3 is CASSYSVEGNTIYF. The CDR3 region has the DNA TGTGCCAGCAGTTACTCGGTAGAGGGAAATACCATATATTTT.

This chain joins TRBV6-4 and TRBJ2-1, with 8 bases matching TRBD2. The length of the CDR3 is 13 residues. Germline lookup yields CDR1 MRHNA and CDR2 SNTAGT. The junction had 4 bases not matched to a gene; V was cut back by 0 bases and J by 12 bases. CDR3 protein: CASSDSSGATQFF. Here the CDR3 DNA reads TGTGCCAGCAGTGACTCTAGCGGGGCGACGCAGTTCTTC.

Only a few counts were recorded for this clone. This chain links TRBV6-5 with TRBJ1-1; D might be TRBD1 (5 bases). Germline V CDR1 and CDR2: MNHEY, SVGAGI. Trimming cost V 7 bases and J 1 base, with 7 bases left between them. The CDR3 runs to 12 residues. The CDR3 spells CASKTENTEAFF. DNA of the CDR3: TGTGCCAGCAAGACAGAGAACACTGAAGCTTTCTTT.

V and J are TRBV24-1 and TRBJ2-3, with TRBD1 matching 9 bases. The CDR3 is made up of 16 amino acids. V was pared by 5 bases and J by 5 bases, with 10 bases of the junction left unmatched. Germline CDR1 and CDR2: KGHDR and SFDVKD. This CDR3 is CATSGLGQGQGDTQYF. In DNA, the CDR3 is TGTGCCACCAGTGGTCTGGGACAGGGTCAAGGAGATACGCAGTATTTT.

The chain uses TRBV10-3 and TRBJ1-1; no clear D. The CDR3 is 12 residues long. Between the trimmed V and J ends, which lost 3 bases and 3 bases, there was a span of 5 bases. Germline V CDR1 and CDR2: ENHRY, SYGVKD. CDR3 residues: CAISDGYTEAFF. In nucleotides, the CDR3 is TGTGCCATCAGTGACGGGTACACTGAAGCTTTCTTT.

The chain employs TRBV6-5 and TRBJ1-2; D is unclear. Per germline, CDR1 MNHEY and CDR2 SVGAGI. The CDR3 sequence is 16 residues long. With 0 bases removed from V and 0 bases from J, the gap between germline ends came to 11 bases. In nucleotides, the CDR3 is TGTGCCAGCAGTTACTCGTATTCGAGAACTAACTATGGCTACACCTTC. It codes for CASSYSYSRTNYGYTF.

The chain employs TRBV30 and TRBJ1-1; no clear D. Trimming took 0 bases from V and 1 from J, leaving 6 bases between them. This CDR3 region has 13 residues. The germline V gene encodes CDR1 GTSNPN and CDR2 SVGIG (reference sequence). The CDR3 is CAWSVATNTEAFF. The DNA for the CDR3 is TGTGCCTGGAGTGTAGCGACGAACACTGAAGCTTTCTTT.

V and J are TRBV18 and TRBJ1-2, with TRBD1 matching over 10 bases. V dropped 3 bases and J dropped 6; count of bases not matched to a gene: 16. Germline V gives CDR1 KGHSH, CDR2 LQKENI. This CDR3 is 18 amino acids long. CDR3 amino acids: CASSPEGTGAAATNGYTF. The CDR3, as DNA: TGTGCCAGCTCACCTGAGGGGACAGGGGCCGCCGCCACTAATGGCTACACCTTC.

This chain connects TRBV2 to TRBJ1-1; 9 bases are shared with TRBD1. The J segment lost 10 bases and the V segment lost 6 bases, leaving 12 bases of the junction unmatched. CDR1 is SNHLY, CDR2 FYNNEI, per germline. The CDR3 loop spans 14 amino acids. The CDR3 DNA reads TGTGCCAGCAGGAGGAAACAGGGGGCTACGGGAGCTTTCTTT. Translating it yields CASRRKQGATGAFF.

V is TRBV28 and J is TRBJ1-5; TRBD1 might be the D (6 bases). The V end lost 7 bases, the J end lost 2 bases, and 9 bases lay between the germline ends. There are 13 residues in the CDR3. The germline V gene encodes CDR1 MDHEN and CDR2 SYDVKM. The CDR3 DNA sequence: TGTGCCAGCAAACAGGGTGGCAATCAGCCCCAGCATTTT. This encodes CASKQGGNQPQHF.